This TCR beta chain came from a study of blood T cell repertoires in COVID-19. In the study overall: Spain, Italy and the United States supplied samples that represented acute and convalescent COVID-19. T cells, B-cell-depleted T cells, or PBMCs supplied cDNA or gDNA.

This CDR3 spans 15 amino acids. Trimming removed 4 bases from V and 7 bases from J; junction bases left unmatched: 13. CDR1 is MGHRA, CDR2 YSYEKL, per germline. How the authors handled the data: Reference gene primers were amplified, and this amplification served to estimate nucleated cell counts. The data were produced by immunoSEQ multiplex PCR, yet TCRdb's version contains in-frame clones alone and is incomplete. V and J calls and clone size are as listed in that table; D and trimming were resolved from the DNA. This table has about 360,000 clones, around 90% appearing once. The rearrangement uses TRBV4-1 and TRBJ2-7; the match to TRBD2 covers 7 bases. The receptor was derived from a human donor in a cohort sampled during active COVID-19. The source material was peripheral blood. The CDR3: CASSPAGSLLWEQYF. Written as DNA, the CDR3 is TGCGCCAGCAGCCCAGCGGGAAGTTTGCTTTGGGAGCAGTACTTC.